This is a list of T cell receptor beta chains from one sample in a study of T-cell reconstitution after alpha-beta-depleted transplantation in children. In TCRdb, the PCR reads were re-called with MiXCR into one record per CDR3 protein. This repertoire shows under 35,000 distinct CDR3 sequences, 15% to 20% found once; its top ten account for around 35%. This sample comprised PBMCs, mostly from graft donor cells, obtained 60 days after TCRalphabeta/CD19-depleted stem cell transplant. The receptors stem from a male patient aged 2 to 10 who had a stem cell transplant for acute lymphoblastic leukemia, so the T cells may come from the graft donor. The CDR3 runs from the conserved cysteine through the conserved F or W. D genes are given only for firm matches. Some rows have no size entry. The others give once, few or many, or a class for an expanded clone.

d_call	clone_size	v_call	j_call	cdr3_aa	cdr3_nt
-	-	TRBV27	TRBJ1-2	CASKYSLNYGYTF	TGTGCCAGCAAATACAGCCTTAACTATGGCTACACCTTC
-	many	TRBV29-1	TRBJ2-3	CSARGPGGDTQYF	TGCAGCGCCCGGGGGCCCGGGGGAGATACGCAGTATTTT
TRBD2	many	TRBV5-1	TRBJ2-3	CASTPSGATSTDTQYF	TGCGCCAGCACACCTAGCGGGGCTACTAGCACAGATACGCAGTATTTT
TRBD2	few	TRBV27	TRBJ2-7	CASSLRSGGALPYEQYF	TGTGCCAGCAGTTTACGTAGCGGGGGGGCCCTCCCCTACGAGCAGTACTTC
-	-	TRBV29-1	TRBJ2-3	CSVGPRSSYSTDTQYF	TGCAGCGTTGGCCCCAGGTCCTCGTACTCCACAGATACGCAGTATTTT
TRBD1	few	TRBV5-1	TRBJ1-6	CASSLIQGQGNSPLHF	TGCGCCAGCAGCTTGATTCAGGGACAGGGCAATTCACCCCTCCACTTT
TRBD1	many	TRBV29-1	TRBJ2-2	CSVRTGGTGELFF	TGCAGCGTACGAACAGGGGGCACCGGGGAGCTGTTTTTT
TRBD2	many	TRBV6-2/TRBV6-3	TRBJ2-5	CASSYMAGRGETQYF	TGTGCCAGCAGTTACATGGCGGGGAGGGGAGAGACCCAGTACTTC
TRBD1	few	TRBV20-1	TRBJ1-2	CSARDSTGAPIGYTF	TGCAGTGCTAGAGATTCGACAGGGGCCCCTATTGGCTACACCTTC
-	few	TRBV3-1	TRBJ2-6	CASSPRPGANVLTF	TGTGCCAGCAGCCCACGACCTGGGGCCAACGTCCTGACTTTC
TRBD1	once	TRBV24-1	TRBJ2-4	CATSDHGQGNIQYF	TGTGCCACCAGTGACCACGGACAGGGAAACATTCAGTACTTC
TRBD2	many	TRBV20-1	TRBJ2-7	CSAPRTGGSYEQYF	TGCAGTGCCCCCAGGACGGGAGGCTCCTACGAGCAGTACTTC
TRBD2	few	TRBV4-1	TRBJ2-5	CASSQDGTSGPQETQYF	TGCGCCAGCAGCCAAGATGGGACTAGCGGGCCCCAAGAGACCCAGTACTTC
-	few	TRBV21-1	TRBJ2-7	CASPQGGTYEQYF	TGTGCCAGTCCCCAAGGAGGGACCTACGAGCAGTACTTC
TRBD1	few	TRBV12-3/TRBV12-4	TRBJ1-1	CASSSLQGAAEAFF	TGTGCCAGCAGCAGCTTACAGGGGGCGGCTGAAGCTTTCTTT
-	medium-sized	TRBV28	TRBJ2-4	CASSSGTPYKNIQYF	TGTGCCAGCAGTTCAGGGACACCCTACAAAAACATTCAGTACTTC
TRBD1	few	TRBV6-1	TRBJ1-1	CAVHPTGGPSTEAFF	TGTGCCGTTCACCCGACAGGGGGCCCAAGCACTGAAGCTTTCTTT
-	many	TRBV7-2	TRBJ2-3	CASSPTTSTDTQYF	TGTGCCAGCAGTCCCACTACTAGCACAGATACGCAGTATTTT
-	few	TRBV3-1	TRBJ2-5	CASGIQGLPYQETQYF	TGTGCCAGCGGCATACAAGGCCTACCGTACCAAGAGACCCAGTACTTC
TRBD1	-	TRBV12-3/TRBV12-4	TRBJ1-4	CASSQDRGEEKLFF	TGTGCCAGCAGTCAGGACAGGGGAGAGGAAAAACTGTTTTTT
TRBD2	many	TRBV7-2	TRBJ2-7	CASSLASSGGYHEQYF	TGTGCCAGCAGCTTAGCGTCTAGCGGGGGGTACCACGAGCAGTACTTC
-	many	TRBV7-2	TRBJ1-1	CASSLNQVGTEAFF	TGTGCCAGCAGCTTAAATCAGGTGGGCACTGAAGCTTTCTTT
TRBD2	-	TRBV9	TRBJ2-2	CASTSGPGLAGVTGELFF	TGTGCCAGCACCTCCGGGCCTGGACTAGCGGGAGTCACCGGGGAGCTGTTTTTT
TRBD2	-	TRBV7-6	TRBJ2-5	CASSLGGGWETQYF	TGTGCCAGCAGCTTAGGGGGGGGGTGGGAGACCCAGTACTTC
-	many	TRBV12-3/TRBV12-4	TRBJ2-3	CAIQSDRLTDTQYF	TGTGCCATCCAGAGTGACAGACTCACAGATACGCAGTATTTT
-	-	TRBV15	TRBJ2-1	CATSRDGLSSYNEQFF	TGTGCCACCAGCAGAGACGGCTTAAGCTCCTACAATGAGCAGTTCTTC
TRBD1	medium-sized	TRBV10-1	TRBJ2-1	CASSEPKGAEGSYNEQFF	TGCGCCAGCAGTGAGCCGAAGGGGGCGGAAGGCTCCTACAATGAGCAGTTCTTC
-	-	TRBV6-1	TRBJ1-1	CASSATTENTEAFF	TGTGCCAGCAGTGCAACGACCGAGAACACTGAAGCTTTCTTT
TRBD1	-	TRBV12-3/TRBV12-4	TRBJ1-3	CASRGTGGTRTIYF	TGTGCCAGCAGGGGGACAGGGGGCACGCGCACCATATATTTT
TRBD2	many	TRBV29-1	TRBJ2-1	CSVGRTSGGNEQFF	TGCAGCGTTGGGCGGACTAGCGGGGGGAATGAGCAGTTCTTC
TRBD2	-	TRBV5-4	TRBJ2-1	CASSLGAGGHNEQFF	TGTGCCAGCAGCTTAGGAGCGGGGGGTCACAATGAGCAGTTCTTC
TRBD2	few	TRBV20-1	TRBJ2-3	CSARRPAGGGPRDTQYF	TGCAGTGCTAGACGCCCGGCGGGCGGGGGGCCGAGAGATACGCAGTATTTT
-	-	TRBV5-1	TRBJ1-1	CASSLRYAVNTEAFF	TGCGCCAGCAGCTTGCGCTATGCGGTGAACACTGAAGCTTTCTTT
-	-	TRBV10-3	TRBJ2-7	CAISEYGEQYF	TGTGCCATCAGTGAGTATGGAGAGCAGTACTTC
-	few	TRBV28	TRBJ2-3	CASSLRRQGGTQYF	TGTGCCAGCAGTTTGCGACGGCAAGGCGGTACGCAGTATTTT
TRBD2	-	TRBV11-1	TRBJ2-4	CASSSIGPGTSGMKNIQYF	TGTGCCAGCAGCTCGATCGGCCCCGGGACTAGCGGGATGAAAAACATTCAGTACTTC
TRBD2	few	TRBV2	TRBJ2-7	CASKGLAGGPVRRNEQYF	TGTGCCAGCAAGGGTCTAGCGGGAGGGCCGGTTCGTAGGAACGAGCAGTACTTC
-	many	TRBV3-1	TRBJ2-7	CASSQRRSHYEQYF	TGTGCCAGCAGCCAACGGCGCAGCCATTACGAGCAGTACTTC
-	-	TRBV29-1	TRBJ1-4	CSVVVGGSEKLFF	TGCAGCGTTGTAGTGGGTGGAAGCGAAAAACTGTTTTTT
TRBD1	-	TRBV28	TRBJ1-5	CASSLRQGLGNQPQHF	TGTGCCAGCAGTCTTCGACAGGGGCTCGGAAATCAGCCCCAGCATTTT
TRBD2	many	TRBV5-1	TRBJ2-1	CASSLGTSGGNNEQFF	TGCGCCAGCAGCTTGGGGACTAGCGGGGGAAACAATGAGCAGTTCTTC
TRBD2	-	TRBV12-3/TRBV12-4	TRBJ2-5	CASRTALAGGETQYF	TGTGCCAGCAGGACTGCGCTAGCGGGGGGGGAGACCCAGTACTTC
-	-	TRBV7-2	TRBJ1-2	CASSLGRQTNYGYTF	TGTGCCAGCAGCTTAGGGCGACAGACTAACTATGGCTACACCTTC
-	-	TRBV19	TRBJ2-1	CASSSRGRYNEQFF	TGTGCCAGTAGTTCCAGGGGACGCTACAATGAGCAGTTCTTC
-	-	TRBV7-9	TRBJ1-2	CASSFLSSYGYTF	TGTGCCAGCAGCTTCTTAAGCAGCTATGGCTACACCTTC
-	-	TRBV29-1	TRBJ1-1	CSVDPGVMNTEAFF	TGCAGCGTTGACCCTGGGGTCATGAACACTGAAGCTTTCTTT
-	-	TRBV3-1	TRBJ1-5	CASSRTGSQPQHF	TGTGCCAGCAGCCGCACAGGGAGTCAGCCCCAGCATTTT
-	few	TRBV20-1	TRBJ1-6	CSAIAGGARNSPLHF	TGCAGTGCTATTGCTGGGGGCGCTAGGAATTCACCCCTCCACTTT